This entry is about one TCR beta chain. This clonotype qualifies as medium-sized (0.01 to 0.1%). This clone's antigen is unknown. No base quality values were provided; no much bigger clone lies one nucleotide off. The Immunoverse kit was used to build TCR libraries from around 420 ng RNA, with molecular barcoded adaptors covering alpha/delta and beta/gamma chains. TCR library preparation used the same RNA that was used for transcriptome sequencing. Sequencing of the TCR libraries was done on an Illumina HiSeq 4000 with 2 x 150 cycles. On the authors' methods: MiXCR aligned TCR reads to human V, D, J and C references and assembled the aligned reads into CDR3 clonotypes, with quality filtering and error correction included. The tcR package in R was used for analysis of clonotype counts and gene usage diversity. For inspection of raw mapping reads, RNA-seq reads were mapped by STAR aligner version 2.5.3a onto GRCh37 of the human genome. IR-seq fastq files were randomly downsampled with Seqtk 1.3 to test the effect of sequencing depth on detected clonotypes. The raw public data were reprocessed by TCRdb itself: fastp quality trimming at Q25, MiXCR clonotype calling, in-frame beta chains only. One record per CDR3 amino acid sequence lists the most common genes and DNA. TCRdb assigned the V and J calls; the authors' analysis was not used. The sample table records 100,000 to 150,000 distinct CDR3 sequences; about 13% of these occur just once. Roughly 7.6% of the sample comes from the top ten.

Every patient had bone marrow sampled at the time of active disease. Ficoll-Hypaque density gradient centrifugation was used to isolate the bone marrow mononuclear cells. Myeloma plasma cells were removed and CD138-negative cells were obtained by negative selection following labeling with CD138 magnetic microbeads on a MACS separator. Flow cytometry on an Attune NxT with CD138 antibodies was used to check the purity of the isolated cells. TRIzol reagent was used to extract total RNA, and a NanoDrop spectrophotometer was used to quantify the extracted RNA. For each patient, the CD138-negative bone marrow sample underwent paired RNA-seq and IR-seq. CDR1 and CDR2, per the germline V gene (reference sequence), are DFQATT and SNEGSKA. V sheds 3 bases and J sheds 2 bases, leaving 17 bases between their ends. The CDR3 starts with the cysteine, ends with the phenylalanine, and has 16 residues. Of the read, only the CDR3 DNA is kept; its 48 bases are in frame from base 1.

This specimen belongs to a study of read filtering for tumor transcriptome and immune sequencing (dated by TCRdb to between 2020 and 2021). General notes on the study: The cohort was composed of approximately 17 male and roughly 15 female patients, with a mean age of roughly 70 years and an age range of roughly 45 to 80. Under revised international staging, about 8 patients fell into R-ISS I, approximately 15 into R-ISS II and about 7 into R-ISS III. After DNase treatment, whole-transcriptome libraries were prepared using the TruSeq RNA Access Library Prep Kit. TCR-region mapped reads per sample ranged from about 4 to 10.27 million with IR-seq versus only roughly 80 to 1273 with RNA-seq. Using the same bone marrow samples, the study ran both targeted immune repertoire sequencing and bulk whole-transcriptome sequencing and then compared the TCR repertoires from each method. One main goal was a read-filtering strategy for immune repertoire data, in particular deciding whether clonotypes backed by only one read should be removed.

Paper-wide results and their limitations: When single-read clonotypes were removed, the proportions of shared clonotypes in IR-seq and RNA-seq correlated more strongly. The sorted CD138-negative fraction was a mixed bone marrow immune population, not purified T cells. Single-read clonotypes made up roughly 81% of clonotypes but 3% to 3.5% of total reads in IR-seq, and 70% to 75% of clonotypes and approximately 47% of reads in RNA-seq. IR-seq captured clonotypes at much higher depth and more reliably than RNA-seq, and smaller IR-seq throughput sufficed to identify most shared clonotypes.

The TCR was taken from a donor aged 40 or older with multiple myeloma. The rearrangement combines TRBV20-1 with TRBJ2-1; perhaps TRBD2 is the D gene, with 5 bases matching. Specimen: a population of CD138-negative cells sorted from bone marrow. The sample's cell subset or site label, decoded: bone marrow mononuclear cells depleted of CD138+ plasma/myeloma cells by negative magnetic selection. The CDR3 region has the sequence CSASGSGFAAYNEQFF. At the DNA level, the sequence is TGCAGTGCTAGCGGGTCGGGGTTTGCGGCCTACAATGAGCAGTTCTTC.